A single sample is the source of the 11 T cell receptor beta chains below, sequenced in a study of blood T cell repertoires in COVID-19. Here immunoSEQ multiplex PCR was the method, and the copy in TCRdb shows in-frame clones only, minus some. The repertoire consists of roughly 240,000 clones, with around 87% occurring once and the leading ten covering about 3%. The sequenced material came from peripheral blood. Receptors originate from a woman in her thirties who had recovered from COVID-19.

The genes are TRBV4-1 and TRBJ2-7, with 7 bases fitting TRBD1. This CDR3 has 14 residues. CDR1 and CDR2 from the germline V gene are MGHRA and YSYEKL. V shed 1 base, J shed 6 bases, and the junction held 6 bases outside the gene matches. CDR3 sequence: CASSQGQGWGEQYF. CDR3 DNA sequence: TGCGCCAGCAGCCAAGGACAGGGATGGGGCGAGCAGTACTTC.

The chain has TRBV6-1 and TRBJ2-3; D ambiguous. Germline assignment: CDR1 MNHNS and CDR2 SASEGT. V lost 2 bases and J 7 bases, leaving 4 bases between the germline ends. The CDR3 runs 11 residues. CDR3 sequence: CASSELYTQYF. CDR3 coding DNA: TGTGCCAGCAGTGAACTATATACGCAGTATTTT.

This clone was counted once. The genes are TRBV7-9 and TRBJ2-5, with 8 bases that match TRBD1. V shed 3 bases, J shed 5 bases, and the junction held 8 bases outside the gene matches. The CDR3 totals 15 residues. CDR1 is SEHNR and CDR2 is FQNEAQ in the germline V gene (reference sequence). Here the CDR3 DNA reads TGTGCCAGCAGCTTGGTAGCAGGGGGCCAGGAGACCCAGTACTTC. Amino acids: CASSLVAGGQETQYF. Based on the CDR3 plus reference TRBV7-9 and TRBJ2-5, the full variable domain is DTGVSQNPRHKITKRGQNVTFRCDPISEHNRLYWYRQTLGQGPEFLTYFQNEAQLEKSRLLSDRFSAERPKGSFSTLEIQRTEQGDSAMYLCASSLVAGGQETQYFGPGTRLLVL.

The chain has TRBV6-5 and TRBJ2-2, with TRBD1 matching 8 bases. From germline, CDR1 is MNHEY and CDR2 SVGAGI. The CDR3 sequence is 14 residues long. The junction had 4 bases not matched to a gene; V was cut back by 8 bases and J by 2 bases. CDR3 loop: CASGTGGNTGELFF. The CDR3, as DNA: TGTGCCAGCGGAACAGGGGGTAACACCGGGGAGCTGTTTTTT.

V usage is TRBV11-3 and J usage is TRBJ2-3, with D perhaps TRBD2 (5 bases). Germline loops: CDR1 SGHNT, CDR2 YENEEA. V lost 4 bases, J lost 9 bases, and 8 bases lay in between. The CDR3 spans 11 residues. The CDR3 DNA reads TGTGCCAGCAGCTCCGGGAACACGCAGTATTTT. It yields the protein CASSSGNTQYF.

Regarding this clone: At one end, the junction sequence differs from germline, possibly due to a read error. J is TRBJ1-3 and V is TRBV7-6; D is possibly TRBD1 (6 bases). Germline values: CDR1 SGHVS, CDR2 FNYEAQ. This CDR3 is built from 15 residues. The DNA of the CDR3 is TGTGCCAGCAGCTTAAGCTGGGGGCCTGGGAACACCATATATTTT. It codes for CASSLSWGPGNTIYF. Filled out from reference TRBV7-6 and TRBJ1-3, the complete variable domain reads GAGVSQSPRYKVTKRGQDVALRCDPISGHVSLYWYRQALGQGPEFLTYFNYEAQQDKSGLPNDRFSAERPEGSISTLTIQRTEQRDSAMYRCASSLSWGPGNTIYFGEGSWLTVV.

This rearrangement joins TRBV27 to TRBJ2-7, with 8 bases aligning to TRBD2. V gave up 7 bases and J gave up 3 bases; unmatched junction bases: 14. CDR3 length: 16 residues. CDR1 is MNHEY, CDR2 SMNVEV, per germline (reference sequence). CDR3 protein: CASMPGGVLSLYEQYF. CDR3 nucleotides: TGTGCCAGCATGCCCGGGGGGGTTCTTTCCCTCTACGAGCAGTACTTC.

This chain links TRBV7-3 with TRBJ1-6, with D perhaps TRBD1 (5 bases). The CDR3 totals 16 residues. Germline V gives CDR1 SGHTA, CDR2 FQGTGA. V was shortened by 2 bases and J by 7 bases, with 15 bases between the two germline ends. The CDR3 protein is CASSLGSPGNNSPLHF. Written as DNA, the CDR3 is TGTGCCAGCAGCTTAGGTTCGCCAGGGAACAATTCACCCCTCCACTTT. Combining the CDR3 with reference TRBV7-3 and TRBJ1-6 gives the whole variable domain GAGVSQTPSNKVTEKGKYVELRCDPISGHTALYWYRQSLGQGPEFLIYFQGTGAADDSGLPNDRFFAVRPEGSVSTLKIQRTERGDSAVYLCASSLGSPGNNSPLHFGNGTRLTVT.

The chain is built from TRBV6-1 and TRBJ1-4; D possibly corresponds to TRBD1 (6 bases). The CDR3 has 13 amino acids. V was shortened by 4 bases and J by 5 bases, with 8 bases between the two germline ends. Germline CDR1 MNHNS, CDR2 SASEGT. CDR3 amino acids: CASSARGNEKLFF. The CDR3, as DNA: TGTGCCAGCAGTGCGAGGGGGAATGAAAAACTGTTTTTT.

The chain carries TRBV7-6 and TRBJ2-7; D possibly corresponds to TRBD1 (6 bases). The CDR3 is 15 amino acids. Trimming took off 2 bases at V and 5 bases at J, with 16 bases between the two ends. CDR1 and CDR2 from the germline V gene are SGHVS and FNYEAQ. In DNA, the CDR3 is TGTGCCAGCAGCTTAAGCCCGGGACACAGTGACGAGCAGTACTTC. Translating it yields CASSLSPGHSDEQYF.

This chain joins TRBV6-5 and TRBJ2-3; 7 nucleotides agree with TRBD2. With V trimmed by 4 bases and J by 1 base, 2 bases remained unmatched. CDR1 and CDR2 from the germline V gene are MNHEY and SVGAGI. The CDR3 covers 14 residues. This chain's CDR3 is CASSLTSGTDTQYF. The DNA of the CDR3 is TGTGCCAGCAGTTTAACTAGCGGCACAGATACGCAGTATTTT.